The 15 T cell receptor beta chains reported below all come from one sample, sequenced in a study of T cell changes during pregnancy in multiple sclerosis. The method was immunoSEQ multiplex PCR; TCRdb's version includes in-frame clones alone and lacks a portion of them. The data hold roughly 45,000 clones, with 85% to 95% observed a single time. The starting material was CD8+ T cells from peripheral blood mononuclear cells, obtained in the first trimester of pregnancy. These TCRs come from a female donor with multiple sclerosis, enrolled in a pregnancy study.

This rearrangement joins TRBV27 to TRBJ1-5, with D perhaps matching TRBD1 (5 bases). CDR3 length: 16 residues. Trimming stripped 5 bases from V and 1 base from J, with 15 bases between. Germline V lookup: CDR1 MNHEY, CDR2 SMNVEV (reference sequence). The CDR3 DNA follows: TGTGCCAGCAGTCCGTCGGGGGGTAGAAGCAATCAGCCCCAGCATTTT. This sequence encodes CASSPSGGRSNQPQHF.

V is TRBV5-1 and J is TRBJ2-2, with 9 nucleotides matching TRBD1. Germline V gene sequence: CDR1 SGHRS, CDR2 YFSETQ. This CDR3 is 16 amino acids long. The junction had 10 bases not matched to a gene; V was cut back by 4 bases and J by 6 bases. The CDR3 DNA reads as TGCGCCAGCAGCCCACAACAGGGGGCGAAAGCCGGGGAGCTGTTTTTT. It specifies CASSPQQGAKAGELFF.

J is TRBJ2-2 and V is TRBV5-6; D may be TRBD1 (6 bases). The CDR3 is 14 residues long. Between the trimmed V and J ends, which lost 4 bases and 3 bases, there was a span of 10 bases. The germline V gene has CDR1 SGHDT and CDR2 YYEEEE. CDR3 sequence reads: CASSTGFHTGELFF. The CDR3 DNA reads as TGTGCCAGCAGCACAGGGTTTCACACCGGGGAGCTGTTTTTT.

The chain joins TRBV30 to TRBJ2-1, with D tentatively TRBD2 (5 bases). The CDR3 has 13 amino acids. The ends were cut back, 4 bases at V and 12 bases at J, with 19 bases in the middle. CDR1 and CDR2 (germline): GTSNPN, SVGIG (reference sequence). The CDR3: CAWTPPLSGWQFF. CDR3 bases: TGTGCCTGGACTCCACCCCTGTCGGGGTGGCAGTTCTTC.

About this clone itself: One end of the junction fails to match germline, which may point to a read error. This chain connects TRBV11-2 to TRBJ1-2; D gene unclear. This CDR3 spans 11 amino acids. Germline CDR1 and CDR2: SGHAT and FQNNGV. The CDR3 spells CASSLVVQRIF. The CDR3 DNA is TGTGCCAGCAGCTTAGTGGTCCAGCGGATATTC.

The chain's CDR3 is CASSITQGYNEQFF. The CDR3, as DNA: TGTGCCAGTAGTATAACTCAGGGCTACAATGAGCAGTTCTTC. V is TRBV19 and J is TRBJ2-1; a weak D match, TRBD1 (5 bases). The germline CDR1 and CDR2 sequences are LNHDA and SQIVND (reference sequence). V gave up 2 bases and J gave up 3 bases, with 8 bases separating them. This CDR3 is 14 amino acids long. The full variable domain, rest sourced from reference TRBV19 and TRBJ2-1, is DGGITQSPKYLFRKEGQNVTLSCEQNLNHDAMYWYRQDPGQGLRLIYYSQIVNDFQKGDIAEGYSVSREKKESFPLTVTSAQKNPTAFYLCASSITQGYNEQFFGPGTRLTVL.

The chain couples TRBV27 to TRBJ1-5; TRBD1 might be the D (5 bases). The CDR3 length is 14 residues. Germline V gene data show CDR1 as MNHEY and CDR2 as SMNVEV (reference sequence). Trimming left V 2 bases short and J 3 bases short, with 8 bases between. Here the CDR3 DNA reads TGTGCCAGCAGTTTAGGGGCCCCCAATCAGCCCCAGCATTTT. It codes for CASSLGAPNQPQHF.

This sequence joins TRBV5-4 and TRBJ2-1, with 13 bases fitting TRBD2. The trim removed 1 base at V and 0 bases at J, leaving 4 bases unmatched. The CDR3 extends over 18 amino acids. Germline V gene data show CDR1 as SGHNT and CDR2 as YYREEE (reference sequence). The CDR3 nucleotides are TGTGCCAGCAGCTTGTGGACTAGCGGGGGAAACTCCTACAATGAGCAGTTCTTC. Amino acids: CASSLWTSGGNSYNEQFF. Together with reference TRBV5-4 and TRBJ2-1, the CDR3 gives the full variable domain: ETGVTQSPTHLIKTRGQQVTLRCSSQSGHNTVSWYQQALGQGPQFIFQYYREEENGRGNFPPRFSGLQFPNYSSELNVNALELDDSALYLCASSLWTSGGNSYNEQFFGPGTRLTVL.

V gene TRBV27 combines with J gene TRBJ2-1; 8 positions match TRBD1. Germline trimming cut 5 bases from V and 8 bases from J; bases unmatched to any gene: 8. Looked up from germline, CDR1 is MNHEY and CDR2 is SMNVEV (reference sequence). The CDR3 is made up of 14 amino acids. DNA of the CDR3: TGTGCCAGCAGTGGATGGACAGGGAGCGATGAGCAGTTCTTC. This translates into CASSGWTGSDEQFF.

The chain is built from TRBV30 and TRBJ2-5; 7 nucleotides align to TRBD1. This CDR3 has 13 residues. Germline CDR1 and CDR2: GTSNPN and SVGIG (reference sequence). V shed 2 bases, J shed 3 bases, and the junction held 3 bases outside the gene matches. The CDR3 bases are TGTGCCTGGAGTCCCGGGACAGAAGAGACCCAGTACTTC. It specifies CAWSPGTEETQYF.

The chain is built from TRBV5-4 and TRBJ1-2; D gene unclear. Germline CDR1 SGHNT, CDR2 YYREEE (reference sequence). V lost 2 bases and J 5 bases, leaving 16 bases between the germline ends. The length of the CDR3 is 15 residues. Here the CDR3 reads CASSLYAGPPYGYTF. CDR3 DNA: TGTGCCAGCAGCTTATATGCGGGCCCCCCTTATGGCTACACCTTC.

With respect to this clone: The junction and the germline gene differ at one end; a read error may be behind it. This chain joins TRBV6-5 and TRBJ1-2; 8 positions agree with TRBD1. Germline V gene lookup returns CDR1 MNHEY and CDR2 SVGAGI. The length of the CDR3 is 13 residues. The CDR3 spells CASRETGAILSSF. In DNA form, the CDR3 reads TGTGCCAGCAGGGAGACAGGGGCGATTCTGAGCTCCTTC.

The chain recombines TRBV27 with TRBJ2-7; D not certain. V was trimmed by 4 bases and J by 5 bases, leaving 9 bases between them. The CDR3 totals 12 residues. The germline V gene encodes CDR1 MNHEY and CDR2 SMNVEV (reference sequence). CDR3 nucleotide sequence: TGTGCCAGCAGTTCCTACCCCCACGAGCAGTACTTC. Protein sequence: CASSSYPHEQYF.

The gene calls are TRBV6-5 and TRBJ2-2; TRBD1 might be the D (5 bases). This CDR3 contains 12 residues. Germline V lookup: CDR1 MNHEY, CDR2 SVGAGI. Trimming shortened V by 10 bases and J by 4 bases, and 10 bases separated the two germline ends. The CDR3 loop is CATTAGTGELFF. DNA of the CDR3: TGTGCCACGACAGCCGGCACCGGGGAGCTGTTTTTT.

The J gene is TRBJ1-1, the V gene TRBV27; 8 bases line up with TRBD1. Trimming removed 6 bases from V and 5 bases from J; junction bases left unmatched: 5. The length of the CDR3 is 13 residues. Germline V gene sequence: CDR1 MNHEY, CDR2 SMNVEV (reference sequence). CDR3 DNA sequence: TGTGCCAGCAGGATGACAGGGGTAACTGAAGCTTTCTTT. It specifies CASRMTGVTEAFF.